The entry that follows covers one T cell receptor (beta chain) sequence. Its antigen remains undetermined. Base qualities are not at hand, and no much larger clone is one base apart. The treatment or condition label, read with the paper, signifies: roughly 11-day PBMC culture with coronavirus spike peptide pools or control peptides (ViraFEST assay). To expand antigen-specific T cells with peptide pools and then pick out the expanded clonotypes through TCR sequencing, the study relied on the ViraFEST assay. The convalescent patients' positive SARS-CoV-2 PCR tests fell between March and December 2020, which was before the Alpha, Beta and Delta variants emerged in the United States. Each well held roughly 2 million PBMCs cultured in IMDM containing around 5% human AB serum and around 9.2 IU/ml IL-2, with 9 to 10 ug/ml peptide pools added. On days 3 and 7, half of the culture medium was replaced with fresh IL-2-containing medium. After 9 to 11 days of culture, CD4+ T cells were isolated by negative selection with the EasySep CD4+ T cell isolation kit. Ficoll-Paque Plus gradient centrifugation was used to isolate PBMCs from whole blood, and the isolated PBMCs were then either used fresh or cryopreserved at -140C. Each culture condition was generally run in triplicate wells.

V is cut back by 10 bases and J by 5 bases, with 10 bases in the junction unmatched. From a lookup of the germline V gene, CDR1 and CDR2 are SNHLY and FYNNEI. Reading from cysteine to phenylalanine, the CDR3 counts 13 amino acids. The only DNA kept is the CDR3, 39 bases in frame from the first base. The data were obtained in a study of vaccination and CD4 T cells after COVID-19 (dated by TCRdb to about 2022). In terms of the full investigation: SARS-CoV-2 positivity had been established in the convalescent patients by nasal swab PCR, and mild disease was recorded in eight to ten of these patients and severe disease in one. Participants received two doses of either the Pfizer-BioNTech BNT162b2 vaccine (n=8) or the Moderna mRNA-1273 vaccine (n=2). The convalescent cohort comprised six males and four females, including two Hispanic individuals, seven Caucasians, two Asians and one multiracial person. Post-vaccine blood samples were taken a median of approximately 70 days after the second vaccine dose, with a range of 14 to 241 days. In some eleven COVID-19 convalescent patients and 4 infection-naive healthy vaccine recipients, researchers compared the spike-specific CD4+ TCR repertoire from before mRNA vaccination with the repertoire from after. Control cultures used a CEFX viral epitope pool as positive control, an HIV-1 Nef peptide pool as negative control, or no peptide. Culture stimuli were overlapping spike peptide pools from SARS-CoV-2 and from the common cold coronaviruses HCoV-NL63, HCoV-OC43 and HCoV-229E. Post-COVID blood samples from convalescent patients were collected a median of about 100 days after diagnosis, with a range of roughly 35 to 170 days.

The research as a whole found: An increase in the median number of SARS-CoV-2-reactive clonotypes from 21 after infection to 38 after vaccination was observed, but the change was not found to be significant. In convalescent patients, a median about 86% of post-vaccine SARS-CoV-2-reactive clones were detected only after vaccination, and vaccine-specific priming was suggested by this finding. Relatively few convalescent patients were included in the study, and early timepoints after natural infection were not analyzed. Of the vaccine-specific clones found in convalescent patients, nearly all (304 of 307) were mono-reactive for SARS-CoV-2 spike instead of being cross-reactive with common cold coronaviruses.

Library generation was performed with PCR. At the Johns Hopkins FTIC core, DNA from the cultured CD4+ T cells underwent TCR sequencing with the Oncomine TCR Beta short-read assay. The QIAamp micro DNA kit was used to extract genomic DNA from the cultured CD4+ T cells. Oncomine TCR Beta libraries from cultured CD4+ T cells were pooled using unique dual indexes and sequenced on an Illumina iSeq 100. The paper's processing steps were these. Non-productive sequences were filtered out, and CDR3s that did not start with C, did not end with F or W, or were shorter than 7 amino acids were discarded. The MANAFEST web application was used to identify antigen-specific clonotypes by comparing peptide-stimulated wells against reference wells and other culture wells. Positive clones required FDR below 0.05, an odds ratio above 5, and productive frequency above 0.1% in at least two of three replicate wells. A clonotype was classed as cross-reactive if the clonotype showed significant expansion both in SARS-CoV-2 spike wells and in at least one common cold coronavirus spike condition. Similarity between CDR3 sequences was evaluated in R version 3.6.1 using Levenshtein distances (stringdist) and unrooted phylogenetic trees (ape). TCRdb reprocessing: public reads trimmed at Q25 with fastp, clones called with MiXCR, in-frame beta chains kept. One record per CDR3 amino acid sequence lists the most common genes and DNA. These V and J calls rely on TCRdb rather than the paper's analysis. The sample includes 14,000 to 15,000 distinct CDR3 sequences, with approximately 50% observed a single time. The ten largest account for roughly 26% of the sample.

Rearrangement joined TRBV2 to TRBJ2-5; 7 central nucleotides agree with TRBD2. Source: cultured CD4+ T cells from blood, taken after SARS-CoV-2 vaccination. The sequence was obtained from a human donor with COVID-19. The bases are TGTGCCACCAGATATAGGGAGGGGGAGACCCAGTACTTC. This yields the protein CATRYREGETQYF.